A selection of T cell receptor beta chains follows, all from one sample in a study of T-cell memory formation after mild COVID-19. TCRdb passed the 5' RACE reads through MiXCR, listing each CDR3 protein once. The table lists around 200,000 distinct CDR3 sequences, around 25% of them singletons, with about 10% in the top ten. The sequenced sample consisted of PBMCs or a T cell subset sorted from them (not recorded which). The receptors were gathered from an adult woman who had mild COVID-19 (a few samples of this study predate the infection). Cell type and time point are not known. CDR3s include the opening cysteine and the closing phenylalanine or tryptophan. D genes are given only for firm matches. Size is omitted from some rows. Given values are once, few, many or a class for expanded clones.

abundance	d_gene	v_gene	j_gene	CDR3nt	CDR3aa
-	TRBD1	TRBV7-7	TRBJ2-5	TGTGCTAGCAGCTCAGGACAGGGGGCTTTTGGAGAGACCCAGTACTTC	CASSSGQGAFGETQYF
-	-	TRBV29-1	TRBJ2-7	TGCAGCGGCCTCGGACAAGGTGGCTACGAGCAGTACTTC	CSGLGQGGYEQYF
few	-	TRBV7-2	TRBJ1-2	TGTGCCAGCAGCCGAGGTGGCAGCGCTAACTATGGCTACACCTTC	CASSRGGSANYGYTF
-	-	TRBV11-3	TRBJ2-1	TGTGCCAGAAGCCCCATGTGGGGACACAGGGACAATGAGCAGTTCTTC	CARSPMWGHRDNEQFF
few	TRBD1	TRBV9	TRBJ2-5	TGTGCCAGCAGCGTGTCGACAGGGACCCAAGAGACCCAGTACTTC	CASSVSTGTQETQYF
-	-	TRBV2	TRBJ1-1	TGTGCCAGCTCCGGGGTCACTGAAGCTTTCTTT	CASSGVTEAFF
-	-	TRBV7-6	TRBJ2-2	TGTGCCAGCAGCTTAGGAGCAGGGGCGCACACCGGGGAGCTGTTTTTT	CASSLGAGAHTGELFF
-	-	TRBV2	TRBJ2-3	TGTGCCAGCAGCACCGGCCCCGATACGCAGTATTTT	CASSTGPDTQYF
few	-	TRBV6-1	TRBJ1-2	TGTGCCAGCAGTTTCGCCCGCCGGGGACACTATGGCTACACCTTC	CASSFARRGHYGYTF
-	-	TRBV12-3/TRBV12-4	TRBJ1-6	TGTGCCAGCAGAGAGGGGTTAGGCTCCTATAATTCACCCCTCCACTTT	CASREGLGSYNSPLHF
few	TRBD1	TRBV5-1	TRBJ2-7	TGCGCCAGCAGCGTAGGACAGGCGCAGGCCTACGAGCAGTACTTC	CASSVGQAQAYEQYF
-	-	TRBV7-3	TRBJ2-1	TGTGACAGCAGCTTAATGGGCAACTCCTACAATGAGCAGTTCTTC	CDSSLMGNSYNEQFF
-	-	TRBV29-1	TRBJ1-2	TGCAGCGTTGAAGATCAAGGGGTCTTTGGTCCGGGCTATGGCTACACCTTC	CSVEDQGVFGPGYGYTF
few	TRBD1	TRBV7-2	TRBJ2-3	TGTGCCAGCAGCCGGCGGACAGGTTCTAGCACAGATACGCAGTATTTT	CASSRRTGSSTDTQYF
few	-	TRBV6-5	TRBJ2-7	TGTGCCACCCGGGACCCCCATGGCCACGAGCAGTACTTC	CATRDPHGHEQYF
few	TRBD2	TRBV15	TRBJ2-7	TGTGCCACCAGCAGAGATCGGGGACTAGCGGGAGACCCCTACGAGCAGTACTTC	CATSRDRGLAGDPYEQYF